The rows below give T cell receptor beta chains drawn from one sample of a study of T-cell memory formation after mild COVID-19. TCRdb called the 5' RACE reads again in MiXCR, with one record for every CDR3 protein. The sample has around 310,000 distinct CDR3 sequences, 20% seen once. Material: PBMCs or a T cell subset sorted from them (not recorded which). The receptor source for this set is a young man who had mild COVID-19 (a few samples of this study predate the infection). Cell type and time point are not known. The CDR3 runs from the conserved cysteine through the conserved F or W. D genes are given only for firm matches. Size is omitted from some rows. Given values are once, few, many or a class for expanded clones.

D	size	V	J	DNA	CDR3
-	-	TRBV20-1	TRBJ2-3	TGCAGTGCTCTCCATAAGGCAGATACGCAGTATTTT	CSALHKADTQYF
-	-	TRBV29-1	TRBJ1-1	TGCAGCGTTACTCCGACAGCTGAAGCTTTCTTT	CSVTPTAEAFF
TRBD1	-	TRBV4-3	TRBJ2-3	TGCGCCAGCAGCCTCCGGGACAGGGGGCTGGATACGCAGTATTTT	CASSLRDRGLDTQYF
-	few	TRBV12-3/TRBV12-4	TRBJ1-1	TGTGCCAGCAGTTTAAATTTGGCCAGAGCTTTCTTT	CASSLNLARAFF
-	-	TRBV15	TRBJ2-1	TGTGCCACCAGCAGAGCTCCAGGTTCCTACAATGAGCAGTTCTTC	CATSRAPGSYNEQFF
TRBD1	-	TRBV15	TRBJ1-5	TGTGCCACCAGCAGAGTAGACAGGGGGGTAGGCCAGCCCCAGCATTTT	CATSRVDRGVGQPQHF
-	few	TRBV20-1	TRBJ1-1	TGCAGTGCTAGGAGGATGAACACTGAAGCTTTCTTT	CSARRMNTEAFF
-	few	TRBV6-1	TRBJ1-1	TGTGCCAGCACCGGGACGGCGGAGCGGTACACTGAAGCTTTCTTT	CASTGTAERYTEAFF
-	-	TRBV12-3/TRBV12-4	TRBJ1-1	TGTGCCAGCAGCTCACAGGTATTTGGTGAAGCTTTCTTT	CASSSQVFGEAFF
-	-	TRBV6-2/TRBV6-3	TRBJ2-2	TGTGCCACCCAGACAAGCCCCTATTTTGGGGAGCTGTTTTTT	CATQTSPYFGELFF
-	-	TRBV7-9	TRBJ1-2	TGTGCCAGCAGCTTATCAGGGCGTCGGTATGGCTACACCTTC	CASSLSGRRYGYTF
-	-	TRBV4-2	TRBJ2-7	TGTGCCAGCAGCCAAGAAGACGTGGCTCGGTACGAGCAGTACTTC	CASSQEDVARYEQYF
TRBD1	-	TRBV7-9	TRBJ2-1	TGTGCCAGCAGCTTAGTCGGGCAGGGGGCGATCCGTCTACCACTTGAGCAGTTCTTC	CASSLVGQGAIRLPLEQFF
-	few	TRBV5-1	TRBJ1-1	TGCGCCAGCAACGACAGGAGCGGCACTGAAGCTTTCTTT	CASNDRSGTEAFF
-	-	TRBV6-5	TRBJ2-3	TGTGCCAGCCTGGGGAGGACCACAGATACGCAGTATTTT	CASLGRTTDTQYF
TRBD1	-	TRBV10-3	TRBJ2-6	TGTGCCATCACGCAGGGGGTATCTGGGGCCAACGTCCTGACTTTC	CAITQGVSGANVLTF
-	-	TRBV4-3	TRBJ2-7	TGCGCCAGCAGCCAAGACCTCACAGGGTGGTACGAGCAGTACTTC	CASSQDLTGWYEQYF
TRBD1	many	TRBV3-1	TRBJ2-2	TGTGCCAGCAGCCCCTCGACAGGGTTCGGCACCGGGGAGCTGTTTTTT	CASSPSTGFGTGELFF
-	few	TRBV2	TRBJ1-2	TGTGCCAGCAGTGAAGAGACCAGACCGGGTGGCTACACCTTC	CASSEETRPGGYTF
-	-	TRBV5-1	TRBJ2-1	TGCGCCAGCAGCTTGGCCAGGGGCGGTGAGCAGTTCTTC	CASSLARGGEQFF
-	-	TRBV6-5	TRBJ1-6	TGTGCCAGCAGTTTGAAGTGGGGCCTCGACTCACCCCTCCACTTT	CASSLKWGLDSPLHF
TRBD1	-	TRBV12-3/TRBV12-4	TRBJ2-7	TGTGCCAGCAGTGATAAGGGGGCTGCCTACGAGCAGTACTTC	CASSDKGAAYEQYF
TRBD2	-	TRBV24-1	TRBJ2-2	TGTGCCACCAGTGATTTTAGACTAGCGGGGGGACCCCCCTCGAACACCGGGGAGCTGTTTTTT	CATSDFRLAGGPPSNTGELFF
-	-	TRBV5-1	TRBJ2-2	TGCGCCAGCAGCTTGGGGGGGCTCGGCACCGGGGAGCTGTTTTTT	CASSLGGLGTGELFF
TRBD2	-	TRBV20-1	TRBJ2-3	TGCAGTGCTAGAGATGGACTAGCGGGGGGACGTCAAGATACGCAGTATTTT	CSARDGLAGGRQDTQYF
-	few	TRBV5-1	TRBJ2-3	TGCGCCAGCAGCATGACAGACTCTAGCACAGATACGCAGTATTTT	CASSMTDSSTDTQYF
TRBD1	-	TRBV20-1	TRBJ2-1	TGCAGTGCTAGAGATTGGCAGGGGGCATACAATGAGCAGTTCTTC	CSARDWQGAYNEQFF